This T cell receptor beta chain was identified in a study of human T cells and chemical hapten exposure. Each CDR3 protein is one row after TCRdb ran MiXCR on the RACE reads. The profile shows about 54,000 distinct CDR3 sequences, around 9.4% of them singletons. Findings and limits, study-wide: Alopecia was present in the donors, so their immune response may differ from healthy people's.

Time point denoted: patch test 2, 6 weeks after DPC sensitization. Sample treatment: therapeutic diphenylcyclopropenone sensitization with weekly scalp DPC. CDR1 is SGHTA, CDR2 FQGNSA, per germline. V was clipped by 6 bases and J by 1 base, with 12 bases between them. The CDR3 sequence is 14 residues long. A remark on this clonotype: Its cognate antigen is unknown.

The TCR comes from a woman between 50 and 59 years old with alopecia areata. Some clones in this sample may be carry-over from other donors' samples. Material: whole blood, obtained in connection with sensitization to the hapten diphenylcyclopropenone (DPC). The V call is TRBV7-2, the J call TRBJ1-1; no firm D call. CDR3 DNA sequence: TGTGCCAGCAGGCACGGCAACCCGAACACTGAAGCTTTCTTT. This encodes CASRHGNPNTEAFF.